Each of the 19 T cell receptor beta chains below was sequenced from the same sample in a study of neoadjuvant anti-PD-1 for oral cavity cancer. Generated by immunoSEQ multiplex PCR, the TCRdb table keeps only in-frame clones and is missing some. The table shows 60,000 to 80,000 clones, with roughly three quarters occurring only once. The source was PBMCs, collected before nivolumab (anti-PD-1) treatment. The receptors were sampled from a person aged 40 to 85 with oral cavity squamous cell carcinoma.

The V and J genes are TRBV29-1 and TRBJ2-7, with 9 bases identical to TRBD2. The CDR3 has 13 residues. The germline V gene encodes CDR1 SQVTM and CDR2 ANQGSEA. The trim removed 6 bases at V and 7 bases at J, leaving 10 bases unmatched. Written as DNA, the CDR3 is TGCAGCGTAGAATATAGCGGGGGCCGGGAGCAGTACTTC. It encodes CSVEYSGGREQYF.

The sample holds many counts of this clone. V usage is TRBV9 and J usage is TRBJ2-6; TRBD1 agrees at 11 bases. Germline lookup yields CDR1 SGDLS and CDR2 YYNGEE. This CDR3 is 18 amino acids long. V gave up 4 bases and J gave up 3 bases; unmatched junction bases: 9. The CDR3 spells CASSYRDRGNSGANVLTF. Here the CDR3 DNA reads TGTGCCAGCAGCTACCGGGACAGGGGGAATAGTGGGGCCAACGTCCTGACTTTC.

The chain employs TRBV11-1 and TRBJ2-1; the D gene is possibly TRBD2 (5 bases). The CDR3 loop spans 14 amino acids. V lost 2 bases and J lost 5, with 10 bases in between. Per germline, CDR1 SGHAT and CDR2 FQDESV (reference sequence). This chain's CDR3 is CASSLTEGDNEQFF. Written as DNA, the CDR3 is TGTGCCAGCAGCTTAACAGAGGGAGACAATGAGCAGTTCTTC.

The rearrangement links TRBV11-2 to TRBJ2-5, with 13 bases fitting TRBD2. The germline V gene encodes CDR1 SGHAT and CDR2 FQNNGV. This CDR3 has 19 residues. Losses at the gene ends were 2 bases for V and 5 bases for J; bases not matched to a gene: 14. The CDR3 sequence is CASSLRPGLAGKIGETQYF. The CDR3 nucleotides read TGTGCCAGCAGCTTACGTCCGGGACTAGCGGGGAAAATCGGGGAGACCCAGTACTTC.

The rearrangement uses TRBV25-1 and TRBJ1-2, with D uncertain. The CDR3 has 12 amino acids. CDR1 and CDR2 (germline): MGHDK, SYGVNS. Trimming removed 5 bases at V and 8 bases at J, with 12 bases between. CDR3: CASSKGPRGYTF. Here the CDR3 DNA reads TGTGCCAGCAGTAAAGGGCCGAGGGGCTACACCTTC.

The chain recombines TRBV7-9 with TRBJ2-2, with a possible D match to TRBD2 (5 bases). The CDR3 is 14 amino acids. Trimming cost V 4 bases and J 3 bases, with 9 bases left between them. The germline V gene has CDR1 SEHNR and CDR2 FQNEAQ (reference sequence). CDR3 in amino acids: CASSSGLYTGELFF. The CDR3 DNA follows: TGTGCCAGCAGCTCTGGACTGTACACCGGGGAGCTGTTTTTT.

CDR3 amino acids: CATSRGGVWVNTEAFF. Written as DNA, the CDR3 is TGTGCCACCAGCAGGGGAGGAGTTTGGGTGAACACTGAAGCTTTCTTT. The V call is TRBV15, the J call TRBJ1-1, with D unresolved. V lost 3 bases, J lost 0 bases, and 14 bases lay in between. This CDR3 region has 16 residues. CDR1 LNHNV and CDR2 YYDKDF come from the germline V gene (reference sequence).

This clone was seen only a few times. The chain is built from TRBV11-3 and TRBJ1-1, with 8 bases matching TRBD1. Germline CDR1 reads SGHNT; CDR2 reads YENEEA. There are 13 residues in the CDR3. V lost 5 bases, J lost 7 bases, and 6 bases stayed unmatched. This chain's CDR3 is CASSPRQGNEAFF. CDR3 nucleotides: TGTGCCAGCAGCCCCAGACAGGGGAATGAAGCTTTCTTT. Full variable domain (remainder filled in from reference TRBV11-3 and TRBJ1-1): EAGVVQSPRYKIIEKKQPVAFWCNPISGHNTLYWYLQNLGQGPELLIRYENEEAVDDSQLPKDRFSAERLKGVDSTLKIQPAELGDSAVYLCASSPRQGNEAFFGQGTRLTVV.

The rearrangement links TRBV2 to TRBJ2-7, with D possibly being TRBD1 (6 bases). The germline gives CDR1 SNHLY, CDR2 FYNNEI. The CDR3 contains 15 residues. V was trimmed by 2 bases and J by 0 bases, leaving 11 bases between them. The CDR3 nucleotides read TGTGCCAGCAGTGAAAGGAGACAGGTCTCCTACGAGCAGTACTTC. Translating gives CASSERRQVSYEQYF.

The chain joins TRBV4-1 to TRBJ1-5, with TRBD1 identical over 8 bases. This CDR3 contains 18 residues. The V gene's germline CDR1 is MGHRA and CDR2 YSYEKL. With V trimmed by 0 bases and J by 2 bases, 9 bases remained unmatched. The CDR3 region is CASSQEPPLDRGNQPQHF. CDR3 bases: TGCGCCAGCAGCCAAGAACCCCCTTTGGACAGGGGCAATCAGCCCCAGCATTTT.

This chain uses TRBV9 with TRBJ1-4, with 8 positions matching TRBD1. J gave up 0 bases and V 3 bases, and 7 bases lay outside the gene matches. Germline lookup yields CDR1 SGDLS and CDR2 YYNGEE. This CDR3 spans 17 amino acids. The CDR3 nucleotides are TGTGCCAGCAGCGCCGACAGGGGAGGCGCAACTAATGAAAAACTGTTTTTT. It translates to CASSADRGGATNEKLFF.

The chain uses TRBV7-3 and TRBJ2-3; 8 positions match TRBD1. CDR3 length equals 15 residues. Losses at the gene ends were 2 bases for V and 6 bases for J; bases not matched to a gene: 7. Per germline, CDR1 SGHTA and CDR2 FQGTGA. In DNA form, the CDR3 reads TGTGCCAGCAGCTTAGGCGACAGGGGTTCCGATACGCAGTATTTT. As protein: CASSLGDRGSDTQYF.

The table lists this clone with a count of one. V usage is TRBV14 and J usage is TRBJ1-3; tentatively, D is TRBD1 (6 bases). V dropped 4 bases and J dropped 4 bases, with 11 bases sitting between them. Germline V gene lookup returns CDR1 SGHDN and CDR2 FVKESK. The length of the CDR3 is 14 residues. CDR3 bases: TGTGCCAGCAGCCTCTGGACAGTAGGAAACACCATATATTTT. Encoded protein: CASSLWTVGNTIYF.

The chain carries TRBV19 and TRBJ2-6, with D unclear. Trimming pared 2 bases from V and 0 bases from J, leaving 14 bases between. Germline loops: CDR1 LNHDA, CDR2 SQIVND (reference sequence). The CDR3 spans 18 residues. The CDR3 region is CASSIKGRLSSGANVLTF. As DNA, the CDR3 is TGTGCCAGTAGTATAAAGGGAAGGTTAAGCTCTGGGGCCAACGTCCTGACTTTC.

The chain is built from TRBV4-2 and TRBJ2-7; the match to TRBD1 covers 8 bases. CDR1 and CDR2 (germline): LGHNA, YNFKEQ. The ends lost 1 base at V and 0 bases at J; junction bases unmatched: 11. The CDR3 totals 18 residues. In nucleotides, the CDR3 is TGTGCCAGCAGCCAAGGATTGCTGCGACAGGGGTTCTCCTACGAGCAGTACTTC. Its protein is CASSQGLLRQGFSYEQYF.

The chain has TRBV30 and TRBJ2-5; 7 bases line up with TRBD1. With V trimmed by 0 bases and J by 5 bases, 12 bases remained unmatched. CDR3 length: 16 residues. Germline V lookup: CDR1 GTSNPN, CDR2 SVGIG (reference sequence). DNA for the CDR3: TGTGCCTGGAGTGTCGAGGGGGCCGGTTTTGGGGAGACCCAGTACTTC. It translates to CAWSVEGAGFGETQYF.

This clone was seen only a few times. The chain joins TRBV29-1 to TRBJ2-1; D not certain. Trimming cost V 2 bases and J 6 bases, with 5 bases left between them. Germline loops: CDR1 SQVTM, CDR2 ANQGSEA. The CDR3 has 11 residues. The CDR3 sequence is CSVEPGNEQFF. The CDR3 bases are TGCAGCGTTGAACCCGGCAATGAGCAGTTCTTC.

This clone has a single count. The rearrangement uses TRBV28 and TRBJ2-3; D is perhaps TRBD1 or TRBD2 (6 bases each). V was pared by 5 bases and J by 4 bases, with 16 bases between. The CDR3 contains 15 residues. Germline CDR1 and CDR2: MDHEN and SYDVKM. CDR3: CASSEGGAGSDTQYF. CDR3 nucleotide sequence: TGTGCCAGCAGTGAGGGGGGCGCGGGGTCAGATACGCAGTATTTT. The whole variable domain, remainder taken from reference TRBV28 and TRBJ2-3, is DVKVTQSSRYLVKRTGEKVFLECVQDMDHENMFWYRQDPGLGLRLIYFSYDVKMKEKGDIPEGYSVSREKKERFSLILESASTNQTSMYLCASSEGGAGSDTQYFGPGTRLTVL.

The chain combines TRBV10-2 with TRBJ2-5; 8 nucleotides match TRBD2. With 11 bases clipped from V and 5 bases from J, the junction kept 10 bases outside the gene matches. This CDR3 is 13 amino acids long. Germline V gene sequence: CDR1 WSHSY, CDR2 SAAADI. The CDR3 DNA reads as TGCGCCGTGGAGGGCGGGGGGAAGGAGACCCAGTACTTC. This gives the protein CAVEGGGKETQYF.